Shown below are 11 T cell receptor beta chains from a single sample sequenced in a study of PD-L1 blockade in urothelial cancer. TCRdb's table, derived via immunoSEQ multiplex PCR, lists solely in-frame clones and lacks some. Of 38,000 or so clones listed, around four fifths are singletons. The source was PBMCs, collected around atezolizumab (anti-PD-L1) treatment. The receptors were sampled from a man in his fifties or sixties with urothelial cancer.

The V gene is TRBV27, the J gene TRBJ1-1, with D unresolved. Deletions cut 0 bases from V and 1 base from J, with 9 bases between. Germline loops: CDR1 MNHEY, CDR2 SMNVEV (reference sequence). The CDR3 totals 15 residues. The CDR3 sequence is CASSLSFLRNTEAFF. The CDR3 bases are TGTGCCAGCAGTTTATCATTTCTAAGGAACACTGAAGCTTTCTTT.

The chain employs TRBV11-2 and TRBJ2-3; no firm D call. This CDR3 is built from 12 residues. V lost 5 bases, J lost 6 bases, and 9 bases lay in between. From germline, CDR1 is SGHAT and CDR2 FQNNGV. The CDR3 spells CASSHSPDTQYF. In DNA, the CDR3 is TGTGCCAGCAGCCACAGCCCGGATACGCAGTATTTT.

The genes are TRBV6-6 and TRBJ1-4; no firm D call. Trimming left V 0 bases short and J 10 bases short, with 12 bases between. The CDR3 consists of 14 residues. The germline CDR1 and CDR2 sequences are MNHNY and SVGAGI (reference sequence). For the CDR3, the DNA is TGTGCCAGCAGTTACTCGAGTGCGAATCTAAAACTGTTTTTT. Amino acids: CASSYSSANLKLFF.

This clone was recorded a few times. The chain joins TRBV2 to TRBJ2-1; 7 bases agree with TRBD2. CDR1 SNHLY and CDR2 FYNNEI come from the germline V gene. The CDR3 is 15 amino acids. V was clipped by 4 bases and J by 2 bases; unmatched bases: 5. The CDR3 sequence: CASSGGGATYNEQFF. The DNA of the CDR3 is TGTGCCAGCAGTGGGGGAGGGGCAACCTACAATGAGCAGTTCTTC.

The V and J genes are TRBV5-4 and TRBJ2-6; D gene uncertain. Looked up from germline, CDR1 is SGHNT and CDR2 is YYREEE (reference sequence). CDR3 length: 15 amino acids. Trimming left V 1 base short and J 2 bases short, with 7 bases between. This CDR3 reads CASSLMSPGANVLTF. CDR3 nucleotide sequence: TGTGCCAGCAGCTTGATGAGTCCTGGGGCCAACGTCCTGACTTTC.

This clone was recorded a few times. The J gene is TRBJ2-5, the V gene TRBV5-4; 7 bases map to TRBD2. This CDR3 has 13 amino acids. J gave up 5 bases and V 4 bases, and 5 bases lay outside the gene matches. Per germline, CDR1 SGHNT and CDR2 YYREEE (reference sequence). In DNA form, the CDR3 reads TGTGCCAGCAGCATACTAGCGCAGGAGACCCAGTACTTC. Its translation is CASSILAQETQYF.

The rearrangement uses TRBV2 and TRBJ2-1; 8 nucleotides line up with TRBD2. The V gene end was trimmed by 9 bases and the J gene end by 0 bases; junction bases not matched to a gene: 4. The CDR3 runs to 14 residues. Germline V gene lookup returns CDR1 SNHLY and CDR2 FYNNEI. The CDR3 DNA reads as TGTGCCAGGGGGACTAGAAACTCCTACAATGAGCAGTTCTTC. Translating gives CARGTRNSYNEQFF. Drawing the rest from reference TRBV2 and TRBJ2-1, the complete variable domain is EPEVTQTPSHQVTQMGQEVILRCVPISNHLYFYWYRQILGQKVEFLVSFYNNEISEKSEIFDDQFSVERPDGSNFTLKIRSTKLEDSAMYFCARGTRNSYNEQFFGPGTRLTVL.

The CDR3 sequence is CASSLAPGTRTDTQYF. The DNA for the CDR3 is TGTGCCAGCAGCTTGGCACCCGGGACTAGAACAGATACGCAGTATTTT. The chain is built from TRBV7-2 and TRBJ2-3; 8 bases are shared with TRBD2. The CDR3 length is 16 residues. Trimming took 3 bases from V and 3 from J; bases not matched to a gene: 8. Germline assignment: CDR1 SGHTA and CDR2 FQGNSA.

The CDR3 loop reads CASSLRTGGRYGYTF. The CDR3, as DNA: TGTGCCAGCAGCCTCCGGACAGGGGGACGCTATGGCTACACCTTC. The chain is built from TRBV5-8 and TRBJ1-2; 10 bases map to TRBD1. The CDR3 runs to 15 residues. J gave up 4 bases and V 4 bases, and 7 bases lay outside the gene matches. Germline V CDR1 and CDR2: SGHTS, YDEGEE.

The rearrangement joins TRBV19 to TRBJ2-3; TRBD2 matches at 7 bases. The V segment lost 6 bases and the J segment 4 bases; nucleotides outside the gene matches: 7. Germline CDR1 reads LNHDA; CDR2 reads SQIVND (reference sequence). This CDR3 contains 14 residues. CDR3 loop: CASRGGRSPDTQYF. CDR3 DNA sequence: TGTGCCAGTAGGGGGGGGAGGTCCCCAGATACGCAGTATTTT.

V is TRBV19 and J is TRBJ2-2, with 11 bases identical to TRBD2. The CDR3 sequence is 15 residues long. The germline CDR1 and CDR2 sequences are LNHDA and SQIVND (reference sequence). With 3 bases clipped from V and 5 bases from J, the junction kept 2 bases outside the gene matches. Written as DNA, the CDR3 is TGTGCCAGTAGTATCCCTAGCGGGAGGACCGGGGAGCTGTTTTTT. It encodes CASSIPSGRTGELFF.